The 26 T cell receptor beta chains below were found in one sample sequenced in a study of T-cell reconstitution after alpha-beta-depleted transplantation in children. Unique molecular identifiers were used in preparing the TCRbeta library. TCRdb re-called the PCR reads with MiXCR, one entry per CDR3 protein. Of roughly 500,000 distinct CDR3 sequences in the sample, 12% were seen once. Sample: PBMCs from the stem cell graft donor, taken from the stem cell graft. The receptors were gathered from a human donor who donated a stem cell graft to a child with combined immunodeficiency.

The rearrangement uses TRBV20-1 and TRBJ1-6; D may be TRBD1 (5 bases). Per germline, CDR1 DFQATT and CDR2 SNEGSKA (reference sequence). The V end lost 2 bases, the J end lost 8 bases, and 13 bases lay between the germline ends. This CDR3 spans 14 amino acids. CDR3 residues: CSARPGRRDSPLHF. CDR3 coding DNA: TGCAGTGCTAGACCTGGACGCAGGGATTCACCCCTCCACTTT.

In this sample, this clonotype turned up many times. The chain employs TRBV7-9 and TRBJ1-4, with 7 bases identical to TRBD1. J lost 8 bases, V lost 5 bases, and 8 bases had no gene match. The CDR3 runs to 14 residues. Germline V CDR1 and CDR2: SEHNR, FQNEAQ (reference sequence). The CDR3 DNA reads as TGTGCCAGCAGCCTCGACAGGGTGGGGGAAAAACTGTTTTTT. Protein: CASSLDRVGEKLFF. Together with reference TRBV7-9 and TRBJ1-4, the CDR3 gives the full variable domain: DTGVSQNPRHKITKRGQNVTFRCDPISEHNRLYWYRQTLGQGPEFLTYFQNEAQLEKSRLLSDRFSAERPKGSFSTLEIQRTEQGDSAMYLCASSLDRVGEKLFFGSGTQLSVL.

This clonotype was detected a few times. The CDR3 bases are TGTGCCAGCACCGCAGGCAGCTCCTACGAGCAGTACTTC. Amino acids: CASTAGSSYEQYF. The V gene is TRBV12-3 or TRBV12-4, the J gene TRBJ2-7; D gene unclear. The CDR3 loop spans 13 amino acids. V was clipped by 7 bases and J by 0 bases, with 10 bases between them.

This clonotype appeared a few times. The genes are TRBV30 and TRBJ2-7; 8 nucleotides line up with TRBD1. The CDR3 has 13 residues. V was pared by 2 bases and J by 6 bases, with 6 bases of the junction left unmatched. Germline V gene data show CDR1 as GTSNPN and CDR2 as SVGIG (reference sequence). The CDR3 region is CAWSRGTGGEQYF. The CDR3 DNA follows: TGTGCCTGGAGTAGAGGGACAGGCGGCGAGCAGTACTTC.

The chain carries TRBV5-5 and TRBJ2-5; 9 nucleotides match TRBD1. Germline V gene sequence: CDR1 SGHKS, CDR2 YYEKEE (reference sequence). The CDR3 runs to 14 residues. Unmatched junction bases numbered 3, after V lost 3 bases and J lost 3 bases. The chain's CDR3 is CASSYRGREETQYF. The CDR3 DNA sequence: TGTGCCAGCAGCTACAGGGGGCGGGAAGAGACCCAGTACTTC. The full variable domain, completed using reference TRBV5-5 and TRBJ2-5, is DAGVTQSPTHLIKTRGQQVTLRCSPISGHKSVSWYQQVLGQGPQFIFQYYEKEERGRGNFPDRFSARQFPNYSSELNVNALLLGDSALYLCASSYRGREETQYFGPGTRLLVL.

This rearrangement joins TRBV30 to TRBJ1-2; no firm D call. This CDR3 contains 13 residues. V was pared by 4 bases and J by 3 bases, with 12 bases between. Germline loops: CDR1 GTSNPN, CDR2 SVGIG (reference sequence). CDR3 sequence: CAWNQETDYGYTF. The CDR3 region has the DNA TGTGCCTGGAATCAGGAGACCGACTATGGCTACACCTTC.

There are many counts of this clonotype. This sequence joins TRBV6-2 or TRBV6-3 and TRBJ1-1; D possibly corresponds to TRBD1 (5 bases). CDR3 length: 13 residues. V was trimmed by 7 bases and J by 0 bases, leaving 9 bases between them. The germline V gene has CDR1 MNHEY and CDR2 SVGEGT. Here the CDR3 reads CASTHRLNTEAFF. CDR3 nucleotides: TGTGCCAGCACGCACAGGTTGAACACTGAAGCTTTCTTT.

The chain uses TRBV5-1 and TRBJ2-5, with D perhaps matching TRBD1 (6 bases). The germline V gene has CDR1 SGHRS and CDR2 YFSETQ. This CDR3 contains 14 residues. Trimming removed 4 bases from V and 2 bases from J, with 12 bases in between. The CDR3 loop reads CASSPRQVQETQYF. As DNA, the CDR3 is TGCGCCAGCAGCCCCCGACAGGTTCAAGAGACCCAGTACTTC.

The sample holds many counts of this clonotype. The V call is TRBV5-5, the J call TRBJ2-7; a possible D gene is TRBD1 (5 bases). V shed 0 bases and J shed 2 bases, with 15 bases lying between them. CDR3 size: 16 residues. Germline V gene data show CDR1 as SGHKS and CDR2 as YYEKEE (reference sequence). CDR3 loop: CASSLAARVTTYEQYF. CDR3 nucleotide sequence: TGTGCCAGCAGCTTGGCTGCCAGGGTTACGACCTACGAGCAGTACTTC.

This clonotype occurred many times. This chain connects TRBV10-3 to TRBJ2-7, with D perhaps TRBD1 (6 bases). The CDR3 runs to 12 residues. The V gene's germline CDR1 is ENHRY and CDR2 SYGVKD. Trimming removed 5 bases at V and 4 bases at J, with 9 bases between. Here the CDR3 DNA reads TGTGCCATCAGTTCCGACAGGTACGAGCAGTACTTC. This codes for CAISSDRYEQYF.

This clonotype has a count of ten or more. V usage is TRBV28 and J usage is TRBJ2-6, with D possibly being TRBD1 (5 bases). Trimming cost V 5 bases and J 0 bases, with 11 bases left between them. The V gene's germline CDR1 is MDHEN and CDR2 SYDVKM. The CDR3 loop spans 16 amino acids. The CDR3 protein is CASSRDSVSGANVLTF. CDR3 DNA: TGTGCCAGCAGTCGAGACAGCGTCTCTGGGGCCAACGTCCTGACTTTC.

V is TRBV28 and J is TRBJ2-7, with TRBD1 as a possible D gene (5 bases). The V gene's germline CDR1 is MDHEN and CDR2 SYDVKM. This CDR3 contains 15 residues. V lost 1 base, J lost 0 bases, and 10 bases lay in between. In nucleotides, the CDR3 is TGTGCCAGCAGTTTATCCCAGGGCTTCTCCTACGAGCAGTACTTC. Translating it yields CASSLSQGFSYEQYF.

This chain links TRBV5-6 with TRBJ2-3, with 11 nucleotides matching TRBD2. CDR1 is SGHDT, CDR2 YYEEEE, per germline. V trimming: 3 bases; J trimming: 8 bases; junction bases outside the gene matches: 20. CDR3 length: 19 residues. Here the CDR3 DNA reads TGTGCCAGCAGCTCGGTCTCCCTTTTAGCGGGAGGGCCGACGGGTACGCAGTATTTT. Translating gives CASSSVSLLAGGPTGTQYF.

The rearrangement uses TRBV4-3 and TRBJ2-1; D possibly corresponds to TRBD1 (5 bases). This CDR3 contains 15 residues. Trimming pared 3 bases from V and 3 bases from J, leaving 12 bases between. Germline CDR1 and CDR2: LGHNA and YSLEER. The CDR3 nucleotides read TGCGCCAGCAGCCATGGAGTGGACATCTACAATGAGCAGTTCTTC. Its protein product is CASSHGVDIYNEQFF.

This clonotype was counted between two and nine times. The chain carries TRBV12-3 or TRBV12-4 and TRBJ1-2, with no clear D. The germline V and J ends were trimmed by 0 bases and 2 bases, with 10 bases remaining between them. The CDR3 contains 15 residues. The CDR3 DNA is TGTGCCAGCAGTTTAGCGACATCAATAAACTATGGCTACACCTTC. It codes for CASSLATSINYGYTF.

This clonotype was seen only a few times. The rearrangement uses TRBV28 and TRBJ2-2; TRBD1 matches at 7 bases. Germline V gene lookup returns CDR1 MDHEN and CDR2 SYDVKM. This CDR3 region has 13 residues. V dropped 9 bases and J dropped 3; count of bases not matched to a gene: 4. The CDR3 is CASFTGDTGELFF. The DNA for the CDR3 is TGTGCCAGTTTCACAGGGGACACCGGGGAGCTGTTTTTT.

The V gene is TRBV20-1, the J gene TRBJ1-2; maybe TRBD1 (6 bases). The ends were cut back, 4 bases at V and 6 bases at J, with 24 bases in the middle. CDR1 DFQATT and CDR2 SNEGSKA come from the germline V gene (reference sequence). This CDR3 region has 16 residues. The CDR3 here is CSANPPAGGGTNGYTF. The DNA of the CDR3 is TGCAGTGCTAATCCACCGGCCGGAGGGGGAACGAATGGCTACACCTTC.

This clonotype was seen ten or more times. This chain uses TRBV15 with TRBJ2-7; 9 bases align to TRBD1. Trimming at V came to 5 bases and at J to 2 bases, leaving 7 bases not matched to a gene. The germline V gene encodes CDR1 LNHNV and CDR2 YYDKDF (reference sequence). CDR3 length: 15 residues. DNA for the CDR3: TGTGCCACCAGCCTCCGGGACAGGGATGCCTACGAGCAGTACTTC. Protein sequence: CATSLRDRDAYEQYF.

The V and J genes are TRBV3-1 and TRBJ2-3, with 10 nucleotides matching TRBD2. Looked up from germline, CDR1 is LGHDT and CDR2 is YNNKEL (reference sequence). The length of the CDR3 is 17 residues. The junction had 11 bases not matched to a gene; V was cut back by 4 bases and J by 4 bases. The CDR3 nucleotides are TGTGCCAGCAGCCTACGGCGGCTAGCGGGAGTTGCAGATACGCAGTATTTT. It is translated as CASSLRRLAGVADTQYF.

There are many counts of this clonotype. The chain joins TRBV12-3 or TRBV12-4 to TRBJ2-5; weak D call: TRBD2 (6 bases). This CDR3 comprises 13 residues. Trimming removed 6 bases at V and 5 bases at J, with 13 bases between. CDR3 loop: CASRPTSFETQYF. The CDR3 region has the DNA TGTGCCAGCAGGCCGACTAGTTTCGAGACCCAGTACTTC.

This clonotype was picked up many times. This rearrangement joins TRBV29-1 to TRBJ2-1, with D maybe TRBD1 (5 bases). V was shortened by 5 bases and J by 6 bases, with 14 bases between the two germline ends. This CDR3 spans 13 amino acids. CDR1 is SQVTM, CDR2 ANQGSEA, per germline. This CDR3 reads CSVIGANGNEQFF. The CDR3 DNA is TGCAGCGTTATTGGGGCCAATGGCAATGAGCAGTTCTTC.

This clonotype appeared many times. This chain connects TRBV2 to TRBJ2-7; D not certain. Trimming cost V 6 bases and J 5 bases, with 8 bases left between them. The CDR3 runs to 11 residues. Per germline, CDR1 SNHLY and CDR2 FYNNEI. The CDR3 DNA is TGTGCCAGCAGCGACTTAAACGAGCAGTACTTC. This codes for CASSDLNEQYF.

The V gene is TRBV20-1, the J gene TRBJ1-5; 9 bases align to TRBD1. Trimming at V came to 5 bases and at J to 5 bases, leaving 13 bases not matched to a gene. Germline loops: CDR1 DFQATT, CDR2 SNEGSKA (reference sequence). The CDR3 runs 16 residues. Here the CDR3 DNA reads TGCAGTGCTCGGGAAGGAACAGGGGGCCTCGATCAGCCCCAGCATTTT. This gives the protein CSAREGTGGLDQPQHF.

This clonotype was found a few times. V usage is TRBV2 and J usage is TRBJ2-7; 7 bases are a match to TRBD1. The CDR3 is made up of 12 amino acids. With 10 bases clipped from V and 2 bases from J, the junction kept 5 bases outside the gene matches. Germline CDR1 SNHLY, CDR2 FYNNEI. CDR3 bases: TGTGCCACCAAGACAGGGACCTACGAGCAGTACTTC. This gives the protein CATKTGTYEQYF.

J is TRBJ2-1 and V is TRBV27; D ambiguous. CDR1 and CDR2 from the germline V gene are MNHEY and SMNVEV (reference sequence). Trimming removed 0 bases from V and 9 bases from J, with 12 bases in between. This CDR3 has 14 residues. In nucleotides, the CDR3 is TGTGCCAGCAGTTTATCGATGGGGATCGGTGAGCAGTTCTTC. Translation gives CASSLSMGIGEQFF.

The rearrangement links TRBV20-1 to TRBJ1-1; D is possibly TRBD1 (6 bases). This CDR3 contains 13 residues. Germline CDR1 reads DFQATT; CDR2 reads SNEGSKA (reference sequence). The V and J ends lost 3 bases and 3 bases respectively, with 11 bases between them. This CDR3 is CSASVGGDTEAFF. The DNA for the CDR3 is TGCAGTGCTAGCGTGGGGGGCGACACTGAAGCTTTCTTT.